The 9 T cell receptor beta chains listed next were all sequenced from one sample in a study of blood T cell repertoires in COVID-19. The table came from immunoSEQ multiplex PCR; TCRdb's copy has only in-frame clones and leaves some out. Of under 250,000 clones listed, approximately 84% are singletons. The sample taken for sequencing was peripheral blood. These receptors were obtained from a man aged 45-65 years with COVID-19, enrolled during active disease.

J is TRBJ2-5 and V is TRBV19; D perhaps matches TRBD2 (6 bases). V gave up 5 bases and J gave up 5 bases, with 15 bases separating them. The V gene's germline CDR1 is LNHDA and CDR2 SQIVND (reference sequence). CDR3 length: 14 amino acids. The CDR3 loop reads CASSGTHWGETQYF. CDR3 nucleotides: TGTGCCAGTAGTGGGACTCACTGGGGCGAGACCCAGTACTTC.

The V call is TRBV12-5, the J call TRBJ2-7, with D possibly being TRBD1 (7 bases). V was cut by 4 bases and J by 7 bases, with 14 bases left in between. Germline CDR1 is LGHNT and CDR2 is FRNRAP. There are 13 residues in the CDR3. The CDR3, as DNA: TGTGCTAGTGGTTCATCAGGGGGGCAAGAGCAGTACTTC. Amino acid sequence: CASGSSGGQEQYF. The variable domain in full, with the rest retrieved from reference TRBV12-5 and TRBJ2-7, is DARVTQTPRHKVTEMGQEVTMRCQPILGHNTVFWYRQTMMQGLELLAYFRNRAPLDDSGMPKDRFSAEMPDATLATLKIQPSEPRDSAVYFCASGSSGGQEQYFGPGTRLTVT.

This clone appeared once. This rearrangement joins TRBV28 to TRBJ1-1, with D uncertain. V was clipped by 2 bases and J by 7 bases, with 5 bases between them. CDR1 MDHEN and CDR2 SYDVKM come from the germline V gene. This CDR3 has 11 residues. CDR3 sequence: CASSLTFEAFF. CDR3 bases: TGTGCCAGCAGTTTAACTTTTGAAGCTTTCTTT. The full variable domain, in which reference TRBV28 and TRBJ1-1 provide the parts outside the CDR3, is DVKVTQSSRYLVKRTGEKVFLECVQDMDHENMFWYRQDPGLGLRLIYFSYDVKMKEKGDIPEGYSVSREKKERFSLILESASTNQTSMYLCASSLTFEAFFGQGTRLTVV.

CDR3 protein: CAILGQMNTEAFF. The CDR3 DNA follows: TGTGCCATCCTCGGACAGATGAACACTGAAGCTTTCTTT. V usage is TRBV28 and J usage is TRBJ1-1, with a weak D call TRBD1 (6 bases). Germline CDR1 is MDHEN and CDR2 is SYDVKM. The CDR3 covers 13 residues. The V and J ends lost 10 bases and 0 bases respectively, with 12 bases between them.

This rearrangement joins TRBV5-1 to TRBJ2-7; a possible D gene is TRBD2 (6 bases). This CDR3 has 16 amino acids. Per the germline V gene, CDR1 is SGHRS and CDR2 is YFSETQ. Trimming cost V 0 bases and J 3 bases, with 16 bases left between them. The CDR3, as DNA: TGCGCCAGCAGCTTGGAGAGATCAGGGAGGAGCTACGAGCAGTACTTC. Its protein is CASSLERSGRSYEQYF.

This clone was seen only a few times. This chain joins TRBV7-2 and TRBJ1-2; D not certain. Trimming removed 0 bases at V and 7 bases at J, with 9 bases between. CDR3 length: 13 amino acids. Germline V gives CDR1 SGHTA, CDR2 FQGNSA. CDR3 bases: TGTGCCAGCAGCTTAGCTCGAGGGTTTGGCTACACCTTC. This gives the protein CASSLARGFGYTF.

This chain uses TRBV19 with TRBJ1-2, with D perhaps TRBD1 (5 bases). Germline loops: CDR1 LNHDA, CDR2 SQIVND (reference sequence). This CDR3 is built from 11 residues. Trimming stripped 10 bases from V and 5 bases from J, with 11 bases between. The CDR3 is CAIREGYGYTF. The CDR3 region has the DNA TGTGCCATCAGGGAAGGTTATGGCTACACCTTC.

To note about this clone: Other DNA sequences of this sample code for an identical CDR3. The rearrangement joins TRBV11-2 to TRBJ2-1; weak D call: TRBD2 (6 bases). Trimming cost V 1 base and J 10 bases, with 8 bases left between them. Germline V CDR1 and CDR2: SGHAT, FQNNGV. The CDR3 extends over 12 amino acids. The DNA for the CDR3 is TGTGCCAGCAGCTTAGGTGGAGGGGAGCAGTTCTTC. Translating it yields CASSLGGGEQFF. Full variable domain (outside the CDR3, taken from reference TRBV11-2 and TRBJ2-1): EAGVAQSPRYKIIEKRQSVAFWCNPISGHATLYWYQQILGQGPKLLIQFQNNGVVDDSQLPKDRFSAERLKGVDSTLKIQPAKLEDSAVYLCASSLGGGEQFFGPGTRLTVL.

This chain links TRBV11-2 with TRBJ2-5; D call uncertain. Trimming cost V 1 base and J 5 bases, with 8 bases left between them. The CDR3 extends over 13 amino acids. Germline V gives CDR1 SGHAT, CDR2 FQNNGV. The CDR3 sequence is CASSLATIETQYF. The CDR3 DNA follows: TGTGCCAGCAGCTTAGCTACCATTGAGACCCAGTACTTC.